The T cell receptor (beta chain) under discussion was sequenced for a study of cytotoxic CD8 clonotypes in ibrutinib-treated CLL. With sequencing, the targeted depth ranged from 1 in 200,000 to 1 in 1 million T cells. The method was immunoSEQ multiplex PCR; TCRdb's version includes in-frame clones alone and lacks a portion of them. This table has about 8,600 clones, under 85% appearing once. Per germline, CDR1 DFQATT and CDR2 SNEGSKA (reference sequence). The CDR3 contains 11 residues. V was clipped by 3 bases and J by 10 bases, with 12 bases between them. The input for sequencing was PBMCs, taken before ibrutinib treatment. The rearrangement uses TRBV20-1 and TRBJ1-1; unclear D gene. The clonotype was recovered from a human donor with chronic lymphocytic leukemia. The CDR3 sequence is CSASWRDGAFF. For the CDR3, the DNA is TGCAGTGCTAGCTGGCGGGATGGAGCTTTCTTT.